This TCR beta chain was captured in a study of cytomegalovirus exposure and HLA in healthy donors. The CDR3 sequence is 14 residues long. V dropped 4 bases and J dropped 5; count of bases not matched to a gene: 2. Germline CDR1 and CDR2: LNHDA and SQIVND (reference sequence). Produced via immunoSEQ multiplex PCR; TCRdb's table is partial and in-frame only. The sample shows approximately 46,000 clones, roughly 93% of them seen only once. The source is a woman between 18 and 29 years old in good health and CMV-seronegative. The V gene is TRBV19, the J gene TRBJ1-5; TRBD1 matches at 10 bases. The source material was PBMCs. CDR3 bases: TGTGCCAGTAGTACGACAGGGGGCCATCAGCCCCAGCATTTT. Amino acids: CASSTTGGHQPQHF. Drawing the rest from reference TRBV19 and TRBJ1-5, the complete variable domain is DGGITQSPKYLFRKEGQNVTLSCEQNLNHDAMYWYRQDPGQGLRLIYYSQIVNDFQKGDIAEGYSVSREKKESFPLTVTSAQKNPTAFYLCASSTTGGHQPQHFGDGTRLSIL.